This passage covers 32 T cell receptor beta chains from one sample sequenced in a study of cytomegalovirus exposure and HLA in healthy donors. The PCR used 60 Vbeta and 13 Jbeta primers. The assay was immunoSEQ multiplex PCR, and TCRdb's table has in-frame clones only and misses some. This sample contains 200,000 or so clones. Sequencing was performed on PBMCs. These receptors originate from a boy aged 5-17 years in good health and CMV-seronegative.

The rearrangement uses TRBV15 and TRBJ1-1; the D is unclear. V lost 1 base and J 6 bases, leaving 9 bases between the germline ends. Germline assignment: CDR1 LNHNV and CDR2 YYDKDF (reference sequence). CDR3 length: 13 amino acids. The CDR3, as DNA: TGTGCCACCAGCAGAGTCGTCCCCCCTGAAGCTTTCTTT. Its protein is CATSRVVPPEAFF. The variable domain in full, with the rest retrieved from reference TRBV15 and TRBJ1-1, is DAMVIQNPRYQVTQFGKPVTLSCSQTLNHNVMYWYQQKSSQAPKLLFHYYDKDFNNEADTPDNFQSRRPNTSFCFLDIRSPGLGDTAMYLCATSRVVPPEAFFGQGTRLTVV.

The chain joins TRBV4-3 to TRBJ2-1, with TRBD1 as a possible D gene (5 bases). V was shortened by 0 bases and J by 6 bases, with 12 bases between the two germline ends. Germline V CDR1 and CDR2: LGHNA, YSLEER. CDR3 length: 15 amino acids. CDR3: CASSQERQGFNEQFF. The CDR3 DNA reads as TGCGCCAGCAGCCAAGAGAGGCAGGGTTTCAATGAGCAGTTCTTC.

The genes are TRBV7-8 and TRBJ1-5; D may be TRBD1 (6 bases). Trimming took 3 bases from V and 0 from J, leaving 21 bases between them. The CDR3 has 19 amino acids. Germline assignment: CDR1 SGHVS and CDR2 FQNEAQ. CDR3 nucleotides: TGTGCCAGCAGCTTGACCCCGAAAGGGGGAGCATATAGCAATCAGCCCCAGCATTTT. As protein: CASSLTPKGGAYSNQPQHF.

The rearrangement joins TRBV30 to TRBJ2-2; 10 bases are shared with TRBD2. Per the germline V gene, CDR1 is GTSNPN and CDR2 is SVGIG (reference sequence). CDR3 length: 16 residues. After removal of 7 bases from V and 7 bases from J, the junction contained 15 bases not matched to a gene. CDR3 loop: CASTPSGGPWGGELFF. DNA for the CDR3: TGTGCCTCCACCCCTAGCGGGGGCCCTTGGGGCGGGGAGCTGTTTTTT.

The chain combines TRBV6-5 with TRBJ1-5; 10 nucleotides match TRBD1. Trimming removed 4 bases from V and 4 bases from J; junction bases left unmatched: 4. CDR3 length: 15 residues. CDR1 and CDR2 (germline): MNHEY, SVGAGI. CDR3 amino acids: CASSSDRGANQPQHF. The DNA of the CDR3 is TGTGCCAGCAGTTCGGACAGGGGGGCTAATCAGCCCCAGCATTTT.

V and J are TRBV12-2 and TRBJ2-7; TRBD2, the table's D call, lacks a check against the DNA. TRBV12-2 has pseudogene status. This CDR3 has 17 amino acids. CDR3: CASRSKLPGILSYEQYF. In DNA form, the CDR3 reads TGTGCAAGTCGCTCTAAGTTGCCGGGGATTCTCTCCTACGAGCAGTACTTC.

The chain joins TRBV7-9 to TRBJ1-1, with D maybe TRBD1 (6 bases). The V end lost 6 bases, the J end lost 5 bases, and 13 bases lay between the germline ends. This CDR3 region has 13 residues. Germline V gives CDR1 SEHNR, CDR2 FQNEAQ (reference sequence). The CDR3 sequence is CASSLTGMTEAFF. CDR3 coding DNA: TGTGCCAGCAGTCTCACAGGGATGACTGAAGCTTTCTTT.

The J gene is TRBJ2-7, the V gene TRBV5-1, with 10 bases aligning to TRBD2. Germline V gene lookup returns CDR1 SGHRS and CDR2 YFSETQ. The length of the CDR3 is 18 residues. The junction had 13 bases not matched to a gene; V was cut back by 4 bases and J by 0 bases. The CDR3 region is CASSPILAGPTSSYEQYF. CDR3 nucleotide sequence: TGCGCCAGCAGCCCGATACTAGCGGGGCCAACCAGCTCCTACGAGCAGTACTTC.

This chain uses TRBV30 with TRBJ1-1; possible D gene TRBD1, 5 bases. V lost 2 bases and J 3 bases, leaving 10 bases between the germline ends. CDR1 is GTSNPN and CDR2 is SVGIG in the germline V gene (reference sequence). The CDR3 runs 13 residues. The CDR3 sequence: CAWSLGGDTEAFF. DNA of the CDR3: TGTGCCTGGAGTCTGGGGGGTGACACTGAAGCTTTCTTT.

The gene calls are TRBV5-1 and TRBJ2-1; 9 nucleotides line up with TRBD1. CDR1 and CDR2 (germline): SGHRS, YFSETQ. V dropped 4 bases and J dropped 3; count of bases not matched to a gene: 5. The CDR3 extends over 15 amino acids. The CDR3 is CASSPPGQGYNEQFF. As DNA, the CDR3 is TGCGCCAGCAGCCCACCGGGACAGGGCTACAATGAGCAGTTCTTC.

V gene TRBV11-2 combines with J gene TRBJ1-2, with D perhaps TRBD1 (6 bases). The CDR3 is 13 amino acids. Trimming took 1 base from V and 5 from J, leaving 8 bases between them. Germline V gene data show CDR1 as SGHAT and CDR2 as FQNNGV. The CDR3 DNA reads TGTGCCAGCAGCTTAGGGACAGAATATGGCTACACCTTC. Protein product: CASSLGTEYGYTF.

The CDR3 reads CASSPGTALNTEAFF. The DNA for the CDR3 is TGTGCCAGCAGCCCGGGGACAGCCCTCAACACTGAAGCTTTCTTT. V gene TRBV5-4 combines with J gene TRBJ1-1; 7 nucleotides agree with TRBD1. The J segment lost 2 bases and the V segment lost 4 bases, leaving 8 bases of the junction unmatched. Germline assignment: CDR1 SGHNT and CDR2 YYREEE (reference sequence). The CDR3 length is 15 residues.

The J gene is TRBJ2-3, the V gene TRBV6-1, with D unclear. The CDR3 length is 12 residues. Germline V lookup: CDR1 MNHNS, CDR2 SASEGT. Trimming removed 4 bases at V and 4 bases at J, with 6 bases between. CDR3 sequence (DNA): TGTGCCAGCAGTGTTAGTCCAGATACGCAGTATTTT. Translation: CASSVSPDTQYF.

The V call is TRBV5-1, the J call TRBJ2-7, with a weak D call TRBD2 (5 bases). This CDR3 is 12 amino acids long. The V gene lost 5 bases and the J gene lost 4 bases, with 10 bases spanning the gap. CDR1 SGHRS and CDR2 YFSETQ come from the germline V gene. The CDR3 sequence: CASSPSGYEQYF. The CDR3 coding sequence is TGCGCCAGCAGTCCGTCGGGATACGAGCAGTACTTC. Full variable domain (rest looked up from reference TRBV5-1 and TRBJ2-7): KAGVTQTPRYLIKTRGQQVTLSCSPISGHRSVSWYQQTPGQGLQFLFEYFSETQRNKGNFPGRFSGRQFSNSRSEMNVSTLELGDSALYLCASSPSGYEQYFGPGTRLTVT.

The chain uses TRBV2 and TRBJ2-7; 8 bases agree with TRBD2. Germline CDR1 and CDR2: SNHLY and FYNNEI. The CDR3 consists of 15 residues. V lost 4 bases to trimming and J lost 0 bases; unmatched junction nucleotides: 5. CDR3 in amino acids: CASSAGGGTSYEQYF. DNA of the CDR3: TGTGCCAGCAGTGCGGGCGGGGGGACCTCCTACGAGCAGTACTTC.

This sequence joins TRBV21-1 and TRBJ1-2. TRBV21-1 is described as a pseudogene. The CDR3 sequence is 13 residues long. CDR3 sequence reads: CASRKRVLYGYTF. DNA of the CDR3: TGTGCCAGCAGAAAACGGGTCCTCTATGGCTACACCTTC.

The chain carries TRBV9 and TRBJ1-3; no reliable D call. With 3 bases removed from V and 0 bases from J, the gap between germline ends came to 10 bases. The CDR3 extends over 15 amino acids. Germline V lookup: CDR1 SGDLS, CDR2 YYNGEE. CDR3 sequence: CASSDLSGSGNTIYF. Here the CDR3 DNA reads TGTGCCAGCAGCGATCTTTCCGGCTCTGGAAACACCATATATTTT.

The chain employs TRBV19 and TRBJ2-2; 9 bases fit TRBD2. Germline V gene data show CDR1 as LNHDA and CDR2 as SQIVND (reference sequence). The V and J ends lost 5 bases and 3 bases, in that order; junction bases with no gene match: 4. This CDR3 contains 15 residues. CDR3 sequence reads: CASSQAGGYTGELFF. DNA of the CDR3: TGTGCCAGTAGTCAGGCGGGGGGGTACACCGGGGAGCTGTTTTTT.

The chain uses TRBV7-2 and TRBJ2-7; 7 nucleotides align to TRBD1. The CDR3 spans 14 residues. The V segment lost 3 bases and the J segment 2 bases; nucleotides outside the gene matches: 4. Germline CDR1 SGHTA, CDR2 FQGNSA. The CDR3 coding sequence is TGTGCCAGCAGCTTTAGGCAGGGGGCCTACGAGCAGTACTTC. This codes for CASSFRQGAYEQYF.

CDR3 residues: CASSVEQDMQETQYF. As DNA, the CDR3 is TGTGCCAGCAGCGTAGAGCAGGACATGCAAGAGACCCAGTACTTC. J is TRBJ2-5 and V is TRBV9; a possible D gene is TRBD1 (5 bases). This CDR3 is 15 amino acids long. Germline assignment: CDR1 SGDLS and CDR2 YYNGEE. The V gene lost 0 bases and the J gene lost 2 bases, with 11 bases spanning the gap.

The chain carries TRBV2 and TRBJ1-2; 7 bases match TRBD1. The CDR3 runs 12 residues. Germline V lookup: CDR1 SNHLY, CDR2 FYNNEI. J gave up 8 bases and V 5 bases, and 5 bases lay outside the gene matches. The CDR3 nucleotides are TGTGCCAGCAGTATCGGACAGGCGGGCTACACCTTC. Protein: CASSIGQAGYTF.

CDR3 loop: CATSTGTTYGYTF. In DNA form, the CDR3 reads TGTGCCACCAGCACCGGGACAACCTATGGCTACACCTTC. The V and J genes are TRBV15 and TRBJ1-2, with a tentative D call TRBD1 (6 bases). The germline V and J ends were trimmed by 4 bases and 4 bases, with 10 bases remaining between them. Germline lookup yields CDR1 LNHNV and CDR2 YYDKDF (reference sequence). CDR3 length equals 13 residues.

The chain couples TRBV5-6 to TRBJ2-7; D unresolved. V was pared by 4 bases and J by 4 bases, with 15 bases between. CDR3 length: 14 amino acids. Germline loops: CDR1 SGHDT, CDR2 YYEEEE. CDR3 protein: CASSVDSLLYEQYF. The CDR3, as DNA: TGTGCCAGCAGCGTCGACTCACTATTATACGAGCAGTACTTC.

J is TRBJ2-5 and V is TRBV7-8; 7 nucleotides agree with TRBD1. Germline trimming cut 5 bases from V and 2 bases from J; bases unmatched to any gene: 8. The germline V gene encodes CDR1 SGHVS and CDR2 FQNEAQ. This CDR3 contains 15 residues. The CDR3 loop is CASSVTGQPQETQYF. For the CDR3, the DNA is TGTGCCAGCAGCGTAACGGGACAGCCTCAAGAGACCCAGTACTTC.

The genes are TRBV7-9 and TRBJ1-3; D gene unclear. Between the trimmed V and J ends, which lost 5 bases and 8 bases, there was a span of 4 bases. In germline, CDR1 is SEHNR, CDR2 FQNEAQ (reference sequence). The CDR3 consists of 10 residues. CDR3 sequence: CASSRDTIYF. As DNA, the CDR3 is TGTGCCAGCAGCCGGGACACCATATATTTT.

The V and J genes are TRBV5-1 and TRBJ2-7, with a possible D match to TRBD1 (5 bases). This CDR3 spans 13 amino acids. Germline lookup yields CDR1 SGHRS and CDR2 YFSETQ. The V gene lost 4 bases and the J gene lost 3 bases, with 11 bases spanning the gap. CDR3 loop: CASSLDTHYEQYF. CDR3 DNA: TGCGCCAGCAGCCTGGACACACACTACGAGCAGTACTTC.

V and J are TRBV27 and TRBJ1-2; D unclear. The germline V gene encodes CDR1 MNHEY and CDR2 SMNVEV (reference sequence). The CDR3 runs 15 residues. Trimming took 4 bases from V and 2 from J, leaving 14 bases between them. In DNA form, the CDR3 reads TGTGCCAGCAGTTCATTGGTTGGAGAAAACTATGGCTACACCTTC. Translated: CASSSLVGENYGYTF.

J is TRBJ2-3 and V is TRBV4-1; 7 bases fit TRBD1. Germline V lookup: CDR1 MGHRA, CDR2 YSYEKL. V shed 4 bases and J 8 bases; nucleotides not matched to a gene: 12. The CDR3 sequence is 15 residues long. The CDR3 spells CASSPLGQEHGTQYF. CDR3 DNA sequence: TGCGCCAGCAGCCCACTAGGACAGGAACATGGTACGCAGTATTTT.

Worth noting for this clone: Other DNA sequences of this sample code for an identical CDR3. The V gene is TRBV4-1, the J gene TRBJ2-7; perhaps TRBD2 as D (6 bases). The V end lost 1 base, the J end lost 4 bases, and 8 bases lay between the germline ends. This CDR3 comprises 13 residues. Germline V gene data show CDR1 as MGHRA and CDR2 as YSYEKL. CDR3 amino acids: CASSQGLGYEQYF. The CDR3 DNA reads as TGCGCCAGCAGCCAAGGACTAGGTTACGAGCAGTACTTC.

The chain links TRBV5-6 to TRBJ1-1; TRBD1 might be the D (5 bases). V gave up 4 bases and J gave up 0 bases, with 16 bases separating them. The CDR3 has 16 residues. Germline values: CDR1 SGHDT, CDR2 YYEEEE. CDR3 DNA: TGTGCCAGCAGCCCCGTGGGGGGGAGAATGAACACTGAAGCTTTCTTT. This translates into CASSPVGGRMNTEAFF.

The chain carries TRBV9 and TRBJ1-3; TRBD1 agrees at 7 bases. V was clipped by 4 bases and J by 0 bases; unmatched bases: 16. Germline V gene lookup returns CDR1 SGDLS and CDR2 YYNGEE. The CDR3 sequence is 19 residues long. CDR3 coding DNA: TGTGCCAGCAGCCCGAAGACCGGGACAGAGACATACTCTGGAAACACCATATATTTT. Translation: CASSPKTGTETYSGNTIYF. The whole variable domain, remainder taken from reference TRBV9 and TRBJ1-3, is DSGVTQTPKHLITATGQRVTLRCSPRSGDLSVYWYQQSLDQGLQFLIQYYNGEERAKGNILERFSAQQFPDLHSELNLSSLELGDSALYFCASSPKTGTETYSGNTIYFGEGSWLTVV.

The rearrangement joins TRBV2 to TRBJ1-1; D gene ambiguous. The CDR3 runs 14 residues. V lost 6 bases to trimming and J lost 8 bases, with 19 bases between them. CDR1 is SNHLY, CDR2 FYNNEI, per germline. This CDR3 is CASRPEGWPGEAFF. CDR3 in DNA: TGTGCCAGCAGGCCCGAAGGGTGGCCGGGGGAAGCTTTCTTT.